This T cell receptor beta chain comes out of a study of CD8 T cells in ankylosing spondylitis. Study observations and caveats: Characteristic of ankylosing spondylitis blood, it appeared, was a TCR beta motif comprising roughly 8 highly homologous variants. As reported, disease-linked clones showed significant enrichment in matched ankylosing spondylitis synovial fluid. Past research had described some motif variants in reactive arthritis synovial fluid and blood.

Molecular-barcoded quantitative 5'-RACE produced these TCR beta libraries. TCRdb analysed the 5' RACE reads with MiXCR anew, one entry per CDR3 protein. Altogether 100,000 to 150,000 distinct CDR3 sequences are present, 17% being singletons, with the ten largest covering about 30%. This clonotype was counted a few times. The antigen is unknown. The V gene lost 5 bases and the J gene lost 10 bases, with 11 bases spanning the gap. CDR1 is SEHNR, CDR2 FQNEAQ, per germline (reference sequence). CDR3 size: 11 residues. The gene calls are TRBV7-9 and TRBJ1-1; D not certain. This sequence was found in a male donor with ankylosing spondylitis. What was sequenced was blood, either unsorted or a sorted T cell fraction (not recorded which). The chain's CDR3 is CASSGDLRAFF. The CDR3 nucleotides read TGTGCCAGCAGCGGGGATTTGAGAGCTTTCTTT.